This TCR beta chain was captured by sequencing in a study of blood T cells in healthy people across ages. Study in general: Through template switching, about one barcoded beta molecule was captured per two T cells, as measured in model experiments. Study-wide points: Age advanced and TCR beta diversity per million T cells fell, roughly linearly. Both higher diversity and more naive CD4+ cells marked long-lived donors when set against aged donors.

Each donor had approximately 10 milliliters of peripheral blood drawn. Primers used in a second PCR of about 7 to 11 cycles were a sample-barcoded 5' primer and a J-beta primer mix. TCRdb reanalysed the 5' RACE reads using MiXCR and keeps one entry per CDR3 protein. The repertoire holds approximately 810,000 distinct CDR3 sequences, with about 28% as singletons. From germline, CDR1 is MNHEY and CDR2 SMNVEV (reference sequence). This CDR3 is 14 amino acids long. This clonotype occurred once. Its cognate antigen is unknown. This may come from a read error, since a much larger clone is one base off. This chain uses TRBV27 with TRBJ2-3; 7 bases map to TRBD1. This receptor was obtained from a woman aged 80 or over in good health. Sequenced material: blood. The CDR3 region has the DNA TGTGCCGGCAGACAGGGATTAAACACAGATACGCAGTATTTT. Translating it yields CAGRQGLNTDTQYF.